The 28 T cell receptor beta chains below come from one sample, sequenced in a study of OX40 agonist ivuxolimab in advanced cancers. Sequencing was performed with immunoSEQ multiplex PCR; in TCRdb, only in-frame clones are kept and a portion is missing. This sample yields around 67,000 clones, of which nearly 90% are seen a single time; about 1.3% belongs to the top ten. The source material was CD4+ or CD8+ T cells sorted from blood, sampled in a trial of the OX40 agonist ivuxolimab. All receptors derive from an adult with an advanced solid tumor such as melanoma, head and neck, liver or kidney cancer.

This clone was detected once. This chain joins TRBV15 and TRBJ1-1; a weak D match, TRBD1 (5 bases). The CDR3 has 13 amino acids. Trimming took 2 bases from V and 2 from J, leaving 6 bases between them. The germline gives CDR1 LNHNV, CDR2 YYDKDF (reference sequence). CDR3 in DNA: TGTGCCACCAGCAGACAGGGTAACACTGAAGCTTTCTTT. Translating it yields CATSRQGNTEAFF.

The V call is TRBV6-6, the J call TRBJ1-1; TRBD1 might be the D (5 bases). Per the germline V gene, CDR1 is MNHNY and CDR2 is SVGAGI (reference sequence). The CDR3 contains 16 residues. V lost 6 bases to trimming and J lost 3 bases, with 20 bases between them. The CDR3 DNA reads TGTGCCAGCAGACCTCGGGGAGGGACTGCTTACACTGAAGCTTTCTTT. This translates into CASRPRGGTAYTEAFF.

The chain joins TRBV5-1 to TRBJ2-6; 7 positions match TRBD1. The germline V gene has CDR1 SGHRS and CDR2 YFSETQ. The junction had 4 bases not matched to a gene; V was cut back by 0 bases and J by 1 base. The CDR3 is made up of 17 amino acids. This chain's CDR3 is CASSLDRGRSGANVLTF. CDR3 bases: TGCGCCAGCAGCTTGGACAGGGGTCGGTCTGGGGCCAACGTCCTGACTTTC. Combining the CDR3 with reference TRBV5-1 and TRBJ2-6 gives the whole variable domain KAGVTQTPRYLIKTRGQQVTLSCSPISGHRSVSWYQQTPGQGLQFLFEYFSETQRNKGNFPGRFSGRQFSNSRSEMNVSTLELGDSALYLCASSLDRGRSGANVLTFGAGSRLTVL.

This clone was detected once. V and J are TRBV15 and TRBJ2-1; 8 bases align to TRBD1. J gave up 6 bases and V 2 bases, and 6 bases lay outside the gene matches. This CDR3 is 15 amino acids long. Germline V gives CDR1 LNHNV, CDR2 YYDKDF (reference sequence). Here the CDR3 reads CATSRRTGLGNEQFF. Written as DNA, the CDR3 is TGTGCCACCAGCAGACGGACAGGGTTGGGCAATGAGCAGTTCTTC.

This clone has a single count. V and J are TRBV9 and TRBJ2-3; D gene unclear. V lost 0 bases and J 1 base, leaving 6 bases between the germline ends. The CDR3 consists of 14 residues. Germline V gives CDR1 SGDLS, CDR2 YYNGEE. For the CDR3, the DNA is TGTGCCAGCAGCGTAGGGGTAGGCACAGATACGCAGTATTTT. Its translation: CASSVGVGTDTQYF.

V gene TRBV19 combines with J gene TRBJ2-4; D possibly corresponds to TRBD2 (6 bases). Germline values: CDR1 LNHDA, CDR2 SQIVND (reference sequence). V was pared by 3 bases and J by 7 bases, with 7 bases between. The CDR3 is made up of 12 amino acids. The CDR3 nucleotides are TGTGCCAGTAGTATCCGGGAGAACATTCAGTACTTC. Its translation is CASSIRENIQYF.

This clone was picked up a small number of times. The V and J genes are TRBV4-3 and TRBJ1-1; 7 bases fit TRBD1. The CDR3 contains 15 residues. Trimming took 4 bases from V and 1 from J; bases not matched to a gene: 6. Germline V gives CDR1 LGHNA, CDR2 YSLEER. The CDR3 is CASSRQTGQNTEAFF. The DNA of the CDR3 is TGCGCCAGCAGCCGCCAGACAGGGCAGAACACTGAAGCTTTCTTT.

This chain connects TRBV5-1 to TRBJ1-4, with a weak D call TRBD1 (5 bases). CDR3 length equals 13 residues. Germline V gene lookup returns CDR1 SGHRS and CDR2 YFSETQ. With 4 bases removed from V and 7 bases from J, the gap between germline ends came to 11 bases. CDR3 in amino acids: CASSPGTVEKLFF. In DNA, the CDR3 is TGCGCCAGCAGCCCCGGGACTGTTGAAAAACTGTTTTTT.

In the case of this clone: Other DNA sequences within the sample encode an identical CDR3. This chain links TRBV7-2 with TRBJ1-3; no clear D gene. Germline lookup yields CDR1 SGHTA and CDR2 FQGNSA. V was shortened by 0 bases and J by 0 bases, with 3 bases between the two germline ends. There are 14 residues in the CDR3. The CDR3 DNA sequence: TGTGCCAGCAGCTTAGCCGGCTCTGGAAACACCATATATTTT. Its protein product is CASSLAGSGNTIYF. Using reference TRBV7-2 and TRBJ1-3 for the parts outside the CDR3, the full variable domain is GAGVSQSPSNKVTEKGKDVELRCDPISGHTALYWYRQSLGQGLEFLIYFQGNSAPDKSGLPSDRFSAERTGGSVSTLTIQRTQQEDSAVYLCASSLAGSGNTIYFGEGSWLTVV.

The V and J genes are TRBV18 and TRBJ1-1, with 10 nucleotides matching TRBD1. CDR3 length: 14 residues. Germline-derived CDR1 and CDR2 are KGHSH and LQKENI. V shed 6 bases and J 5 bases; nucleotides not matched to a gene: 6. The CDR3 is CASSRQGARTEAFF. CDR3 sequence (DNA): TGTGCCAGCTCCCGACAGGGGGCGAGAACTGAAGCTTTCTTT.

V gene TRBV7-2 combines with J gene TRBJ2-5; TRBD1 agrees at 7 bases. The CDR3 runs 14 residues. V shed 2 bases and J 4 bases; nucleotides not matched to a gene: 4. CDR1 is SGHTA, CDR2 FQGNSA, per germline. The CDR3 DNA follows: TGTGCCAGCAGCTTACAGGGGGTGGGAGAGACCCAGTACTTC. It codes for CASSLQGVGETQYF.

The chain is built from TRBV25-1 and TRBJ1-2; weak D call: TRBD1 (5 bases). The V end was cut by 6 bases, the J end by 4 bases, with 9 bases between. Germline V gives CDR1 MGHDK, CDR2 SYGVNS. The CDR3 is 12 residues long. CDR3: CASRHDSYGYTF. CDR3 coding DNA: TGTGCCAGCAGACACGACAGCTATGGCTACACCTTC.

The chain is built from TRBV30 and TRBJ1-1; D not resolved. V was pared by 6 bases and J by 3 bases, with 14 bases between. This CDR3 spans 13 amino acids. Per the germline V gene, CDR1 is GTSNPN and CDR2 is SVGIG (reference sequence). CDR3 nucleotide sequence: TGTGCCTGTTTGGTCGGAAGGGACACTGAAGCTTTCTTT. It specifies CACLVGRDTEAFF.

The genes are TRBV5-1 and TRBJ2-1; D is unclear. Germline CDR1 SGHRS, CDR2 YFSETQ. V was cut by 3 bases and J by 4 bases, with 8 bases left in between. This CDR3 region has 13 residues. CDR3 coding DNA: TGCGCCAGCAGCTCAGGTTTGTACAATGAGCAGTTCTTC. This codes for CASSSGLYNEQFF.

The rearrangement uses TRBV7-8 and TRBJ2-2, with D perhaps matching TRBD1 (5 bases). Germline CDR1 reads SGHVS; CDR2 reads FQNEAQ. Trimming pared 3 bases from V and 6 bases from J, leaving 14 bases between. The CDR3 sequence is 15 residues long. The CDR3 loop is CASSFQQGGSGELFF. CDR3 nucleotides: TGTGCCAGCAGCTTTCAGCAGGGCGGATCCGGGGAGCTGTTTTTT. Variable domain in full (rest from reference TRBV7-8 and TRBJ2-2): GAGVSQSPRYKVAKRGQDVALRCDPISGHVSLFWYQQALGQGPEFLTYFQNEAQLDKSGLPSDRFFAERPEGSVSTLKIQRTQQEDSAVYLCASSFQQGGSGELFFGEGSRLTVL.

This rearrangement joins TRBV15 to TRBJ2-3, with D possibly being TRBD2 (6 bases). CDR3 length equals 15 residues. Trimming took 3 bases from V and 0 from J, leaving 10 bases between them. Germline loops: CDR1 LNHNV, CDR2 YYDKDF (reference sequence). This chain's CDR3 is CATSRTGESTDTQYF. CDR3 bases: TGTGCCACCAGCAGGACGGGAGAAAGCACAGATACGCAGTATTTT. The complete variable domain, with remaining parts taken from reference TRBV15 and TRBJ2-3, reads DAMVIQNPRYQVTQFGKPVTLSCSQTLNHNVMYWYQQKSSQAPKLLFHYYDKDFNNEADTPDNFQSRRPNTSFCFLDIRSPGLGDTAMYLCATSRTGESTDTQYFGPGTRLTVL.

This clone has just a few counts. This chain uses TRBV10-3 with TRBJ2-7; 9 nucleotides align to TRBD1. CDR1 and CDR2 (germline): ENHRY, SYGVKD. The V segment lost 6 bases and the J segment 3 bases; nucleotides outside the gene matches: 9. The CDR3 has 15 amino acids. The CDR3, as DNA: TGTGCCATCAGGTGGGAGCCGGGACAGGGCTACGAGCAGTACTTC. Residues: CAIRWEPGQGYEQYF.

V and J are TRBV11-2 and TRBJ1-1, with D possibly matching TRBD1 (6 bases). Trimming took 8 bases from V and 1 from J, leaving 26 bases between them. CDR1 and CDR2 from the germline V gene are SGHAT and FQNNGV. CDR3 length: 18 amino acids. CDR3 nucleotide sequence: TGTGCCAGCTCCCCGGAGTGGGGACAAGGAAAAAAGAACACTGAAGCTTTCTTT. Protein: CASSPEWGQGKKNTEAFF.

The V and J genes are TRBV5-5 and TRBJ1-2; 7 bases are shared with TRBD1. V lost 2 bases, J lost 4 bases, and 5 bases stayed unmatched. Germline V gene sequence: CDR1 SGHKS, CDR2 YYEKEE (reference sequence). CDR3 length: 14 amino acids. CDR3 residues: CASSFTGDAYGYTF. The CDR3 nucleotides are TGTGCCAGCAGCTTTACAGGGGATGCCTATGGCTACACCTTC.

The chain employs TRBV30 and TRBJ2-5; D is possibly TRBD2 (7 bases). Deletions cut 3 bases from V and 2 bases from J, with 13 bases between. The germline CDR1 and CDR2 sequences are GTSNPN and SVGIG (reference sequence). This CDR3 region has 14 residues. The DNA of the CDR3 is TGTGCCTGGAGAGGGAGGGGGGAACAAGAGACCCAGTACTTC. This sequence encodes CAWRGRGEQETQYF.

This chain connects TRBV2 to TRBJ2-2, with TRBD2 matching over 15 bases. The CDR3 runs 16 residues. J was trimmed by 5 bases and V by 8 bases; bases with no gene match: 6. Germline loops: CDR1 SNHLY, CDR2 FYNNEI. The CDR3 spells CASAGLAGGLTGELFF. In nucleotides, the CDR3 is TGTGCCAGCGCGGGACTAGCGGGAGGTCTTACCGGGGAGCTGTTTTTT.

V gene TRBV7-2 combines with J gene TRBJ2-3, with D perhaps TRBD1 or TRBD2 (7 bases each). There are 14 residues in the CDR3. Deletions cut 7 bases from V and 6 bases from J, with 17 bases between. Germline V CDR1 and CDR2: SGHTA, FQGNSA. Here the CDR3 reads CASTLYRGGDTQYF. In nucleotides, the CDR3 is TGTGCCAGCACCCTCTACAGGGGAGGGGATACGCAGTATTTT.

V and J are TRBV5-4 and TRBJ1-2, with D unresolved. V lost 3 bases and J lost 0, with 9 bases in between. CDR1 is SGHNT, CDR2 YYREEE, per germline (reference sequence). This CDR3 has 14 amino acids. CDR3 in DNA: TGTGCCAGCAGCTCGCCGGGAGCTAACTATGGCTACACCTTC. It is translated as CASSSPGANYGYTF.

The chain couples TRBV28 to TRBJ1-5; maybe TRBD1 (5 bases). V shed 3 bases and J shed 0 bases, with 15 bases lying between them. CDR3 size: 17 residues. Germline-derived CDR1 and CDR2 are MDHEN and SYDVKM. In DNA form, the CDR3 reads TGTGCCAGCAGTTTGGGGGGAGGGTTTTATAGCAATCAGCCCCAGCATTTT. Amino acid sequence: CASSLGGGFYSNQPQHF.

The chain recombines TRBV28 with TRBJ2-1; 15 nucleotides align to TRBD2. The ends lost 5 bases at V and 8 bases at J; junction bases unmatched: 10. Germline CDR1 and CDR2: MDHEN and SYDVKM. The CDR3 sequence is 17 residues long. This chain's CDR3 is CASSDPRTSGREDEQFF. DNA for the CDR3: TGTGCCAGCAGTGATCCCCGGACTAGCGGGAGGGAGGATGAGCAGTTCTTC. The variable domain in full, completed from reference TRBV28 and TRBJ2-1, reads DVKVTQSSRYLVKRTGEKVFLECVQDMDHENMFWYRQDPGLGLRLIYFSYDVKMKEKGDIPEGYSVSREKKERFSLILESASTNQTSMYLCASSDPRTSGREDEQFFGPGTRLTVL.

The rearrangement links TRBV27 to TRBJ1-4, with TRBD1 as a possible D gene (5 bases). Per the germline V gene, CDR1 is MNHEY and CDR2 is SMNVEV (reference sequence). This CDR3 contains 16 residues. Trimming removed 5 bases at V and 6 bases at J, with 19 bases between. CDR3 in amino acids: CASSPPGTGFDEKLFF. The CDR3 bases are TGTGCCAGCAGTCCACCAGGGACGGGATTTGATGAAAAACTGTTTTTT.

J is TRBJ2-3 and V is TRBV4-3; no firm D call. The CDR3 totals 16 residues. With 0 bases removed from V and 1 base from J, the gap between germline ends came to 11 bases. Germline V gene sequence: CDR1 LGHNA, CDR2 YSLEER. CDR3 amino acids: CASSQDLARRTDTQYF. In nucleotides, the CDR3 is TGCGCCAGCAGCCAAGATCTGGCTAGACGCACAGATACGCAGTATTTT.

The genes are TRBV18 and TRBJ2-1; unclear D gene. The CDR3 sequence is 15 residues long. CDR1 and CDR2 from the germline V gene are KGHSH and LQKENI. V lost 0 bases and J 3 bases, leaving 9 bases between the germline ends. The DNA for the CDR3 is TGTGCCAGCTCACCACCTGTACCGGTCTACAATGAGCAGTTCTTC. Translation: CASSPPVPVYNEQFF.